This note documents a single TCR beta chain sequence. Its antigen is undetermined. No patient escaped relapse after autologous stem cell transplantation, and brentuximab vedotin exposure varied. Sequenced by immunoSEQ multiplex PCR; TCRdb stores in-frame clones only, minus some. The sample holds just under 45,000 clones, roughly 72% seen once. The germline CDR1 and CDR2 sequences are MNHEY and SVGAGI. The length of the CDR3 is 15 residues. Trimming shortened V by 2 bases and J by 8 bases, and 13 bases separated the two germline ends. The sample is drawn from a study of PD-1 blockade in classical Hodgkin lymphoma. Study-wide results and caveats: No one has yet defined what causes the repertoire differences, which may be disease activity or prior therapy.

This clonotype was obtained from a human donor with classical Hodgkin lymphoma. Sample: peripheral blood mononuclear cells (PBMCs), taken before the second cycle of nivolumab. The rearrangement links TRBV6-5 to TRBJ1-6, with D maybe TRBD1 (6 bases). Here the CDR3 reads CASSYARRGYSPLHF. In nucleotides, the CDR3 is TGTGCCAGCAGTTACGCTCGCAGGGGTTATTCACCCCTCCACTTT.